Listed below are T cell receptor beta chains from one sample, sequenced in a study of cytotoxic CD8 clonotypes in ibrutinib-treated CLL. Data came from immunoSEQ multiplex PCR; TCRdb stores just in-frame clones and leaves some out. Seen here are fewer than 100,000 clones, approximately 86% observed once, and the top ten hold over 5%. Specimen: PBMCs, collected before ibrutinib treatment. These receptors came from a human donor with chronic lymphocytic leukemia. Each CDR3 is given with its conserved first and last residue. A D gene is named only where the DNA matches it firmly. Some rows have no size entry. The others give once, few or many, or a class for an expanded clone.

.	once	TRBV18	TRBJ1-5	TGTGCCAGCTCACGGGGAGAGGGCAATCAGCCCCAGCATTTT	CASSRGEGNQPQHF
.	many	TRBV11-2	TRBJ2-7	TGTGCCAGCAGCCCCAGGGGGGGGACCTACGAGCAGTACTTC	CASSPRGGTYEQYF
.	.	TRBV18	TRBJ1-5	TGTGCCAGCTCATACTACGGGACGGGGGGCCCCAATCAGCCCCAGCATTTT	CASSYYGTGGPNQPQHF
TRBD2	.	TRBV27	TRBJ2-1	TGTGCCAGCACATTTGGAGGACTAGCGGGAGGTGAGCAGTTCTTC	CASTFGGLAGGEQFF
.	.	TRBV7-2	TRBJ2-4	TGTGCCAGCAGCTTAGGACAGAAGCTAAACATTCAGTACTTC	CASSLGQKLNIQYF
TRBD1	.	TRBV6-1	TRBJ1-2	TGTGCCAGCCGACCGGGACAGGGGTTAATTGGCTACACCTTC	CASRPGQGLIGYTF
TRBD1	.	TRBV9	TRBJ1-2	TGTGCCAGCAGCGCTGACCCGGGACAGTACACCTTC	CASSADPGQYTF
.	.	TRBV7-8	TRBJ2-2	TGTGCCAGCAGCACAGGGTCCTCCCTAAACACCGGGGAGCTGTTTTTT	CASSTGSSLNTGELFF
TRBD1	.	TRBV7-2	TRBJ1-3	TGTGCCAGCAGCTTCGCCGGGACAGGGGTTGGAAACACCATATATTTT	CASSFAGTGVGNTIYF
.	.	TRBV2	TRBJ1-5	TGTGCCAGCAGCCTAGGGGGTTATCAGCCCCAGCATTTT	CASSLGGYQPQHF
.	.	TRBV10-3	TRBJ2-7	TGTGCCATCAGTGATGGGGGCTCCTATAGGCAGTACTTC	CAISDGGSYRQYF
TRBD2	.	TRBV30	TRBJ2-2	TGTGCCTTCCCTGGGGCTAGCGGGAAGGGGGAGCTGTTTTTT	CAFPGASGKGELFF
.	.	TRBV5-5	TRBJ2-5	TGTGCCAGCAGGGGGGACCTGCTAAAAGAGACCCAGTACTTC	CASRGDLLKETQYF
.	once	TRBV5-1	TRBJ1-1	TGCGCCAGCAGCAACGACAGGATTGGCACTGAAGCTTTCTTT	CASSNDRIGTEAFF
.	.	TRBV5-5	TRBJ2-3	TGTGCCAGCAGCTTGGGTAGCACAGATACGCAGTATTTT	CASSLGSTDTQYF
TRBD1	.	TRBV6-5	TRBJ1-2	TGTGCCAGCAGTCGAGGACAGGGGTATGGCTACACCTTC	CASSRGQGYGYTF
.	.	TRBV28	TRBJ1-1	TGTGCCAGCAGCCCCTTTAGGATGAACACTGAAGCTTTCTTT	CASSPFRMNTEAFF
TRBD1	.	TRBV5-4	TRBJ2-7	TGTGCCAGCAGCACCGGGACAGGGGCCCACGAGCAGTACTTC	CASSTGTGAHEQYF
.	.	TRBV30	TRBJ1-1	TGTGCCTGGTCTGGCAGTCAAACGCATGCTTTCTTT	CAWSGSQTHAFF
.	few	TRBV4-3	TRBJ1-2	TGCGCCAGCAGCCTCACAACTAACTATGGCTACACCTTC	CASSLTTNYGYTF
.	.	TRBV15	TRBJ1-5	TGTGCCACCAGCGACCCCGACGGTCCGCAGCCCCAGCATTTT	CATSDPDGPQPQHF
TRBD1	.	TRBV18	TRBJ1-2	TGTGCCAGCTCACTGGGACAGGGCGCTTATGGCTACACCTTC	CASSLGQGAYGYTF
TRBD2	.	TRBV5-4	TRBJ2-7	TGTGCCAGCAGCTTAAAACGGGGCGGGAGGGAATGGGAGCAGTACTTC	CASSLKRGGREWEQYF
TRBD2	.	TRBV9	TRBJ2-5	TGTGCCAGCAGCCAAGGACTAGAAGAGACCCAGTACTTC	CASSQGLEETQYF
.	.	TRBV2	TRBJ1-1	TGTGCCAGCAGGTTCAGGGGGAACACTGAAGCTTTCTTT	CASRFRGNTEAFF
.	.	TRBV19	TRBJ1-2	TGTGCCAGTAGTATAGGTCGTTACGGGAACTATGGCTACACCTTC	CASSIGRYGNYGYTF
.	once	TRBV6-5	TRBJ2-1	TGTGCCAGCGCCCGGTATAATGAGCAGTTCTTC	CASARYNEQFF
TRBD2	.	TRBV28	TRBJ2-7	TGTGCCAGCAGTTTATCCTCCGGGACTAGGCGGTACGAGCAGTACTTC	CASSLSSGTRRYEQYF
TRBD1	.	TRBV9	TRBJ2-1	TGTGCCAGCAGCCCTATGGACAGGGCAAATGAGCAGTTCTTC	CASSPMDRANEQFF